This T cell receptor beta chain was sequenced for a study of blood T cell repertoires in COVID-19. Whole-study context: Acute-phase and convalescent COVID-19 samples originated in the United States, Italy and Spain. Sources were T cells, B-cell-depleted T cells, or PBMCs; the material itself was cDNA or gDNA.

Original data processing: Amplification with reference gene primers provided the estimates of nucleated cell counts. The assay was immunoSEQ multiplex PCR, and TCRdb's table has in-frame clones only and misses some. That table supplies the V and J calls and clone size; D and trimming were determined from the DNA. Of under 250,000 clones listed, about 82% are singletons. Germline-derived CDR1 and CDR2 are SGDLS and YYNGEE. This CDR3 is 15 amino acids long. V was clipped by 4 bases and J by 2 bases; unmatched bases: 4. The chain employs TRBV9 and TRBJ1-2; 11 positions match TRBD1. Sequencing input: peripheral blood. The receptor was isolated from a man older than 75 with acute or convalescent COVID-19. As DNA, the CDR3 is TGTGCCAGCAGCCCCGGACAGGGGGCAAACTATGGCTACACCTTC. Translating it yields CASSPGQGANYGYTF.